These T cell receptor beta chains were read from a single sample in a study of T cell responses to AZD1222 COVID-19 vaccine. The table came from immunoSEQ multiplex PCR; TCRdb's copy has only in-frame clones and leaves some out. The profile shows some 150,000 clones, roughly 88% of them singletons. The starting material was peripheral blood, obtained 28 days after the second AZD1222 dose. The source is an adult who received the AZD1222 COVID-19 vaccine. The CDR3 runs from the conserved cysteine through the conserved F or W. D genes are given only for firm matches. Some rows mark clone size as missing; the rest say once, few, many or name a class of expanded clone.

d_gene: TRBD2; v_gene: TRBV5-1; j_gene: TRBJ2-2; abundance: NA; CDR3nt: TGCGCCAGCAGCTTGGAGGGACTAGCGGGGGGCCACACCGGGGAGCTGTTTTTT; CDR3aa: CASSLEGLAGGHTGELFF
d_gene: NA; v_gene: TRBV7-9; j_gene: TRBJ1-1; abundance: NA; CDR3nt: TGTGCCAGCAGCCCTAGGGTTCGCACTGAAGCTTTCTTT; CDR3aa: CASSPRVRTEAFF
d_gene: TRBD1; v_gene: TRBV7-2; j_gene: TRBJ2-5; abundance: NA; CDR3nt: TGTGCCAGCAGCTCACGGACAGGGACAGAGACCCAGTACTTC; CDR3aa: CASSSRTGTETQYF
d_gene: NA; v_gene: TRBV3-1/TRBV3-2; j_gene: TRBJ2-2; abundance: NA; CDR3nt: TGTGCCAGCAGCACCAGACAGATAGACACCGGGGAGCTGTTTTTT; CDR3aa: CASSTRQIDTGELFF
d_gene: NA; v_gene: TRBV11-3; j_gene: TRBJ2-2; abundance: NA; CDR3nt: TGTGCCAGCAGCTACTCCAAAATGGGGACGGCACGAACGGCCGGGGAGCTGTTTTTT; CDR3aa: CASSYSKMGTARTAGELFF
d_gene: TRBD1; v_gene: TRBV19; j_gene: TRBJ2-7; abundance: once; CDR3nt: TGTTCCCGGGACAGGGGACCCTACGAGCAGTACTTC; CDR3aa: CSRDRGPYEQYF
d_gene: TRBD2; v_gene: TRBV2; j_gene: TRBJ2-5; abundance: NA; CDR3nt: TGTGCCAGCAGTGCTCGGGGGGGGGAGACCCAGTACTTC; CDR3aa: CASSARGGETQYF
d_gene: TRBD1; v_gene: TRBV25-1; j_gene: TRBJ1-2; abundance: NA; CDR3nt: TGTGCCAGTTCGGACAGGACCAACTATGGCTACACCTTC; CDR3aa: CASSDRTNYGYTF
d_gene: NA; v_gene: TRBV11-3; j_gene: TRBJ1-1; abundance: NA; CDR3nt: TGTGCCAGCAGCTCAAGGCCCGGCGGTCCGGGGGACACTGAAGCTTTCTTT; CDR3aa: CASSSRPGGPGDTEAFF
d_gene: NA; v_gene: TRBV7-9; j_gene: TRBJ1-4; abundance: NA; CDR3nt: TGTGCCAGCAGCCCAACCGGGGGCGGTGAAAAACTGTTTTTT; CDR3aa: CASSPTGGGEKLFF
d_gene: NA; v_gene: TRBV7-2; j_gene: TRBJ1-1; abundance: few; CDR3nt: TGTGCCAGCAGCTTAGCGGTCCTGGGAAACACTGAAGCTTTCTTT; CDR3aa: CASSLAVLGNTEAFF
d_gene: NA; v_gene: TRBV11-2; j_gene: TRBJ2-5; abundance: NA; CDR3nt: TGTGCCAGCAGCTTAGGGGGAAGGCAGACCCAGTACTTC; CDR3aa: CASSLGGRQTQYF
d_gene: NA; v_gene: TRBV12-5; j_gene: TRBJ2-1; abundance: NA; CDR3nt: TGTGCTAGTGGTCTTAGCTCCTACAATGAGCAGTTCTTC; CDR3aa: CASGLSSYNEQFF
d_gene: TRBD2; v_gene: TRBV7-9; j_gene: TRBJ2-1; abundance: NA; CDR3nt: TGTGCCAGCAGCTCACCCCTTAGCGGGAGCGACAATGAGCAGTTCTTC; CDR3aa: CASSSPLSGSDNEQFF
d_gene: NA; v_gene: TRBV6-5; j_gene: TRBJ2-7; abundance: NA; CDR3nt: TGTGCCAGCAGTTACGACGAGGACTACGAGCAGTACTTC; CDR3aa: CASSYDEDYEQYF
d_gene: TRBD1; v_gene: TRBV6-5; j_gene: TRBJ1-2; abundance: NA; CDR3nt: TGTGCCAGCAGCCCACAGGGGGGGAAGGTTGGCTACACCTTC; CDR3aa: CASSPQGGKVGYTF
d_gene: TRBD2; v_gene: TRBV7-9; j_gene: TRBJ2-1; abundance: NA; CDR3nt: TGTGCCAGCAGAAAAGCGGGAGCTGAGGGTGAGCAGTTCTTC; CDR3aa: CASRKAGAEGEQFF
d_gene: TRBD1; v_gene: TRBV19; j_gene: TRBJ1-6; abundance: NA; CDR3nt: TGTGCCAGTAGTAACGACAGGGGAGATTCACCCCTCCACTTT; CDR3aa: CASSNDRGDSPLHF
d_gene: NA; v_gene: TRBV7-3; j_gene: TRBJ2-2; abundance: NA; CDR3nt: TGTGCCAGCAGCTCCGGGTCCACCGGGGAGCTGTTTTTT; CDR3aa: CASSSGSTGELFF
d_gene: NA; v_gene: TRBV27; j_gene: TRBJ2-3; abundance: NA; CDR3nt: TGTGCCAGCAGGGGACCCGGCACAGATACGCAGTATTTT; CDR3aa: CASRGPGTDTQYF
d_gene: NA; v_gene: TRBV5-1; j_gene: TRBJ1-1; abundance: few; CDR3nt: TGCGCCAGCAGCTTGGATACAGGGATGTCCACTGAAGCTTTCTTT; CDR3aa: CASSLDTGMSTEAFF
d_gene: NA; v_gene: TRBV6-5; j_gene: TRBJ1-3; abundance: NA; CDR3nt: TGTGCCAGCAGCCGGACAGAAGACTCTGGAAACACCATATATTTT; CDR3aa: CASSRTEDSGNTIYF
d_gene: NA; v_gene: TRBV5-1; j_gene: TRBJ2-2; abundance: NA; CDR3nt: TGCGCCAGCAGCTTGGCGACTCAGGGGTCCGGGGAGCTGTTTTTT; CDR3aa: CASSLATQGSGELFF
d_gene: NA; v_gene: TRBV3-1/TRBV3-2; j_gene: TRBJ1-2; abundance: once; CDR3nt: TGTGCCAGCAGCCAAGAGGCCAGTGGCGGTTATGGCTACACCTTC; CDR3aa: CASSQEASGGYGYTF
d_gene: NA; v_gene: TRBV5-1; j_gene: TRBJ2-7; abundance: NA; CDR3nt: TGCGCCAGCAGCTTGGACGGGGGGCGTCTCTACGAGCAGTACTTC; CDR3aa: CASSLDGGRLYEQYF
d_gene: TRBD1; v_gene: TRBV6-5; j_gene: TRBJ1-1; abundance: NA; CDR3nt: TGTGCCAGCAGTTACTACCGGGACAGGGGGACTGAAGCTTTCTTT; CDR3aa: CASSYYRDRGTEAFF
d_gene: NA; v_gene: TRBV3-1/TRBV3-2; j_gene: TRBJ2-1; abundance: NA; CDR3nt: TGTGCCAGCAGCCAAGATATAAGGGATGAGCAGTTCTTC; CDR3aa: CASSQDIRDEQFF
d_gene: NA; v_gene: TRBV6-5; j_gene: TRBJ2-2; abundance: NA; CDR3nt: TGTGCCAGCAGTTACAAATACGGGAACACCGGGGAGCTGTTTTTT; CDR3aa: CASSYKYGNTGELFF
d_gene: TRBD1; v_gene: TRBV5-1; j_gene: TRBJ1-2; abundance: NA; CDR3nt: TGCGCCAGCAGCCCCAGGGGGGGTACTAACTATGGCTACACCTTC; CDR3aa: CASSPRGGTNYGYTF
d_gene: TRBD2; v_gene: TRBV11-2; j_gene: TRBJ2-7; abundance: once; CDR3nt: TGTGCCAGCAGCTATAGCGGGGACTCCTACGAGCAGTACTTC; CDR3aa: CASSYSGDSYEQYF
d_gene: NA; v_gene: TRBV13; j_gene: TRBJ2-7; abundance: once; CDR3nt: TGTGCCAGCAGCTTAAGGGCGTGGAAGGACTACGAGCAGTACTTC; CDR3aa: CASSLRAWKDYEQYF
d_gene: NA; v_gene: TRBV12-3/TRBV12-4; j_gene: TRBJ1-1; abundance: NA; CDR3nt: TGTGCCAGCAGTTTAGGGGAGGGGACTGAAGCTTTCTTT; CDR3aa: CASSLGEGTEAFF
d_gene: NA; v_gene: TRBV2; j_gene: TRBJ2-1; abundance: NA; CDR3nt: TGTGCCAGCAGTTGGCCTAAGGTAAATGAGCAGTTCTTC; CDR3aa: CASSWPKVNEQFF
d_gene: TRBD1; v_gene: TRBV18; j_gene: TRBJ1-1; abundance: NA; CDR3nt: TGTGCCAGCTCACTATCACGGGACAGGGGAGGGAACACTGAAGCTTTCTTT; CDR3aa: CASSLSRDRGGNTEAFF
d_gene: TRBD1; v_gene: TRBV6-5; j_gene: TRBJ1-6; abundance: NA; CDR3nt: TGTGCCAGCAACCAGGGGGCTTCCTATAATTCACCCCTCCACTTT; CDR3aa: CASNQGASYNSPLHF
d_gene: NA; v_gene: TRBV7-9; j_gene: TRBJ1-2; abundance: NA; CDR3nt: TGTGCCAGCAGAAACAAGGAATGGGGGGGCTACACCTTC; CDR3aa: CASRNKEWGGYTF
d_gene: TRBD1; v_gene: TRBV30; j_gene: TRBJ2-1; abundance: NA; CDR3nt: TGTGCCTGGAGTGATGTGACAGGGCCCTTTCGCGAGCAGTTCTTC; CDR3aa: CAWSDVTGPFREQFF
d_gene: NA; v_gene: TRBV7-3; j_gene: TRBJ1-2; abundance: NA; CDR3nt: TGTGCCAGCAGCCCGAGGGGGGGAGCTAACTATGGCTACACCTTC; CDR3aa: CASSPRGGANYGYTF
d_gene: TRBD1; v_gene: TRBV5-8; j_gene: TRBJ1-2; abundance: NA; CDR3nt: TGTGCCAGCAGCTCCTTTGGACAGGGGTATGGCTACACCTTC; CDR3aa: CASSSFGQGYGYTF
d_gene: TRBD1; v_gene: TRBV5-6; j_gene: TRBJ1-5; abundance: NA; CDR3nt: TGTGCCAGCAGCAAGACAGGGGGCTTTCAGCCCCAGCATTTT; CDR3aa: CASSKTGGFQPQHF
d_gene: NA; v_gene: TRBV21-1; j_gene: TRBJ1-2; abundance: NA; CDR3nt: TGTGCCAGCAGCAAAGATAGCAGGCTCTATGGCTACACCTTC; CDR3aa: CASSKDSRLYGYTF
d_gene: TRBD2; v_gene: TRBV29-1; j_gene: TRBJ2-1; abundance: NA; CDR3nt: TGCAGCGTTGAAGAGGGACTAGCGGAGAACTACAATGAGCAGTTCTTC; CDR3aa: CSVEEGLAENYNEQFF
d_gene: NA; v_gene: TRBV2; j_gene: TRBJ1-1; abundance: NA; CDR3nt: TGTGCCAGCAGTGAATTAGGACGGAAAGAAGCTTTCTTT; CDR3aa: CASSELGRKEAFF
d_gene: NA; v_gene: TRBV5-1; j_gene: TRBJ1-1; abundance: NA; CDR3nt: TGCGCCAGCAGCACTGGAGGGGCGGCGACGGAAGCTTTCTTT; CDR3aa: CASSTGGAATEAFF
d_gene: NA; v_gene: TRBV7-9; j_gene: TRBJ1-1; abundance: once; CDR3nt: TGTGCCAGCAGCTTACAGGTCGGGCCGAACACTGAAGCTTTCTTT; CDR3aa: CASSLQVGPNTEAFF
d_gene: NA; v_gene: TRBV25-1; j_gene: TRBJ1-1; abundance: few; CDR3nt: TGTGCCAGCAGAGGTCAACCCGGGACTGAAGCTTTCTTT; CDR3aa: CASRGQPGTEAFF